These T cell receptor beta chains were read from a single sample in a study of sequential checkpoint blockade in melanoma. The assay was immunoSEQ multiplex PCR, and TCRdb's table has in-frame clones only and misses some. This table holds under 25,000 clones, approximately 70% found once. Sequencing used CD8+ T cells sorted from blood (inferred from file names), obtained from a patient given nivolumab and ipilimumab in sequence. These receptors all stem from a human donor with melanoma. CDR3s include the opening cysteine and the closing phenylalanine or tryptophan. A D gene is named only where the DNA matches it firmly. Size tells how often a clone was seen (once, few, many) or the class of an expanded clone, and some rows leave it out.

size,V,J,D,DNA,CDR3
.,TRBV9,TRBJ2-7,TRBD1,TGTGCCAGCAGCCCAGGGGGCACCCCCTACGAGCAGTACTTC,CASSPGGTPYEQYF
.,TRBV2,TRBJ2-5,TRBD1,TGTGCCAGCATGGGGCACGGCAGGGGGCCTTCGGGGGAGACCCAGTACTTC,CASMGHGRGPSGETQYF
.,TRBV6-1,TRBJ1-1,.,TGTGCCAGCCAAAGGAGGGCAGATGAAGCTTTCTTT,CASQRRADEAFF
.,TRBV28,TRBJ2-3,TRBD2,TGTGCCAGCAGTTTAATCAGCGGGAGATCCGCAGATACGCAGTATTTT,CASSLISGRSADTQYF
.,TRBV25-1,TRBJ2-2,.,TGTGCCAGCAGTAGATCAGAAACCGGGGGGCTGTTTTTT,CASSRSETGGLFF
.,TRBV5-5,TRBJ1-2,.,TGTGCCAGCTCCGAGGGCGGAAATAACTATGGCTACACCTTC,CASSEGGNNYGYTF
.,TRBV27,TRBJ2-7,TRBD1,TGTGCCAGCAGTTTTTCCCGGACAGGGGGCTCCTACGAGCAGTACTTC,CASSFSRTGGSYEQYF
few,TRBV7-9,TRBJ2-7,TRBD2,TGTGCCAGCAGCCCACCGGGACTAGCGGTTTACGAGCAGTACTTC,CASSPPGLAVYEQYF
.,TRBV4-1,TRBJ2-7,TRBD1,TGCGCCAGCAGCCAACACGTGGGACAGGGAAATTACTACGAGCAGTACTTC,CASSQHVGQGNYYEQYF
.,TRBV9,TRBJ2-7,TRBD1,TGTGCCAGCAGCGTTAGGGCGGACAGGGGCTCCTACGAGCAGTACTTC,CASSVRADRGSYEQYF
.,TRBV9,TRBJ2-3,.,TGTGCCAGCAGCATCCGGCCGACTGGTGATAGCACAGATACGCAGTATTTT,CASSIRPTGDSTDTQYF
.,TRBV19,TRBJ2-3,.,TGTGCCACCTCAGTAGGGGCTCACCCTATTTTT,CATSVGAHPIF
.,TRBV4-3,TRBJ2-7,TRBD2,TGCGCCAGCAGCCAAGAACTGTCCTTAGCGGGGTTCTCCTACGAGCAGTACTTC,CASSQELSLAGFSYEQYF
once,TRBV27,TRBJ1-3,.,TGTGCCAGCAGTTTATATTTCCCTTTGCGGGAGGACTCTGGAAACACCATATATTTT,CASSLYFPLREDSGNTIYF
.,TRBV7-6,TRBJ1-2,TRBD1,TGTGCCAGCAGCTTACTCGTCCAGGGGGGAGCGGACTATGGCTACACCTTC,CASSLLVQGGADYGYTF
few,TRBV5-6,TRBJ1-5,TRBD1,TGTGCCAGCAGCGGGGGACAGGGCCCCAATCAGCCCCAGCATTTT,CASSGGQGPNQPQHF